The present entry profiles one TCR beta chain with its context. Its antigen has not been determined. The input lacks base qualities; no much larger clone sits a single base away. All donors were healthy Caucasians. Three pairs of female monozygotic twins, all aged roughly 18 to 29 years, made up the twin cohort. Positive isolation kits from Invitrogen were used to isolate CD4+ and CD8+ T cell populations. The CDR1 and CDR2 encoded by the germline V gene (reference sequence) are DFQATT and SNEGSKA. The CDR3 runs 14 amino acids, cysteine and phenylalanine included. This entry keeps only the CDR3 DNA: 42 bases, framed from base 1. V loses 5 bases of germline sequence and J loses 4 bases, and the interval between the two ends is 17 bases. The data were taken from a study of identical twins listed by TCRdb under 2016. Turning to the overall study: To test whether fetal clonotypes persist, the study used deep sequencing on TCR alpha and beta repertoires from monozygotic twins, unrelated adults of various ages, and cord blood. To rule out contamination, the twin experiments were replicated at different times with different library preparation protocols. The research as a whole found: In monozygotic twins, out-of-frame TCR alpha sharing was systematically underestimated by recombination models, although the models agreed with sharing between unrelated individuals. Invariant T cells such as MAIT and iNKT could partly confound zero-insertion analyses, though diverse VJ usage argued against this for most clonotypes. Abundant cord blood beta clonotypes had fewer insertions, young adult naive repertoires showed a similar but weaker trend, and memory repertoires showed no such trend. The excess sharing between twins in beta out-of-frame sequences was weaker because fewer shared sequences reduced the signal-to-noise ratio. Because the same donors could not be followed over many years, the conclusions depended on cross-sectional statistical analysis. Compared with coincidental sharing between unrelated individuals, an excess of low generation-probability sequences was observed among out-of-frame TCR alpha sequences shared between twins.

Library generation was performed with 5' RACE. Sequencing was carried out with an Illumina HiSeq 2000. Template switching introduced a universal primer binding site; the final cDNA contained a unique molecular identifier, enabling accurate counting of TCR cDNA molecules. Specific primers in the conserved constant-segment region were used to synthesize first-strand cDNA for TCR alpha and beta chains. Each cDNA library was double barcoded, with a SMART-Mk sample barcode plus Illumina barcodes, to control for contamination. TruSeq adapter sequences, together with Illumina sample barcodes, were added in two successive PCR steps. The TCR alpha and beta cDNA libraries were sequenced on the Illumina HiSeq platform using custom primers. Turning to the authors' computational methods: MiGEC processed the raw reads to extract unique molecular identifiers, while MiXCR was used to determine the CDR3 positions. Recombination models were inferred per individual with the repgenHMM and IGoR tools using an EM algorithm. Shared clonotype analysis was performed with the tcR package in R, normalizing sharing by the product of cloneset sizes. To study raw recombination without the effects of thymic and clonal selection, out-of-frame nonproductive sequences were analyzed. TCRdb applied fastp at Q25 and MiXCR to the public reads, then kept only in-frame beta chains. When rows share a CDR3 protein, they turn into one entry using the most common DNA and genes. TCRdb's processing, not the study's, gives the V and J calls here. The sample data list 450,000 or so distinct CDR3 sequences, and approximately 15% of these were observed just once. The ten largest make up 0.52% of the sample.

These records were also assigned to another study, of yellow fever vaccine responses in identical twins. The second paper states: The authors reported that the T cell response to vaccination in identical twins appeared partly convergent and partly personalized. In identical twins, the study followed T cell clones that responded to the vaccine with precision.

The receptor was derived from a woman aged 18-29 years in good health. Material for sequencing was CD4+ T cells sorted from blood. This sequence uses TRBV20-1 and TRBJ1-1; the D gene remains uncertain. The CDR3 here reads CSAGDGVRGTEAFF. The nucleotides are TGCAGTGCTGGCGACGGTGTCCGGGGCACTGAAGCTTTCTTT.